The rows below give T cell receptor beta chains drawn from one sample of a study of a mutant IDH1 vaccine in newly diagnosed glioma. Profiling relied on immunoSEQ multiplex PCR, and the TCRdb table lists in-frame clones only, not all of them. The sample lists 31,000 or so clones, about 86% occurring once. Antigen specificity for these receptors is unknown. The specimen comprised PBMCs, sampled from a glioma patient whose treatment included an IDH1 peptide vaccine. Every receptor here comes from a man aged 25-45 years with glioma. Each CDR3 is given with its conserved first and last residue. Each record gives: V gene, J gene, D gene, CDR3 protein. The D gene is left open where the match is weak.

TRBV7-2	TRBJ2-2	NA	CASSLGPGELFF
TRBV6-1	TRBJ1-1	TRBD1	CASSEAERQGVMNTEAFF
TRBV10-2	TRBJ2-1	TRBD2	CASKRTSGDLNEQFF
TRBV7-6	TRBJ2-3	NA	CASSAGSLGTDTQYF
TRBV7-7	TRBJ1-5	NA	CASSEHKSGTTFKRKPQHF
TRBV15	TRBJ2-3	TRBD2	CATSRDLTGTSGGAADTQYF
TRBV5-1	TRBJ2-3	TRBD1	CASSLRTGGGTDTQYF
TRBV27	TRBJ2-2	NA	CASSPGDTGELFF
TRBV7-2	TRBJ1-5	NA	CASSPPGGNQPQHF
TRBV4-2	TRBJ1-3	NA	CASSEEGTVSGNTIYF
TRBV5-1	TRBJ2-2	TRBD2	CASSPHTGGGNTGELFF
TRBV23-1	TRBJ1-1	NA	CASSHPLVRGAGAEAFF
TRBV29-1	TRBJ2-2	NA	CSVGPDPGELFF
TRBV19	TRBJ1-5	NA	CASSIPGPSRRAQHF
TRBV21-1	TRBJ2-1	NA	CASNRGYPGGHEQFF
TRBV6-5	TRBJ2-2	TRBD2	CASLSGGLGELFF
TRBV7-8	TRBJ2-1	NA	CASSLEGSLDNEQFF
TRBV30	TRBJ2-7	NA	CAWRQPLTGREQYF
TRBV19	TRBJ1-5	NA	CASSFRASNQPQHF
TRBV5-6	TRBJ2-7	NA	CASSQGPSGSYEQYF
TRBV7-2	TRBJ2-5	NA	CASNLVRGEETQYF
TRBV9	TRBJ2-3	NA	CASSLLAGTDTQYF
TRBV4-1	TRBJ1-6	NA	CASSQVIGARNSPLHF
TRBV25-1	TRBJ2-7	TRBD1	CASSVTGGYEQYF
TRBV5-4	TRBJ2-2	NA	CASSPEGINTGELFF
TRBV19	TRBJ1-5	NA	CASSTGVGQPQHF
TRBV18	TRBJ1-1	NA	CASSPIIQDSMNTEAFF
TRBV25-1	TRBJ1-5	NA	CASSDSTEQPQHF
TRBV6-4	TRBJ2-5	NA	CASSANSGATQYF
TRBV6-5	TRBJ1-1	TRBD1	CASSKTGEAFF
TRBV30	TRBJ1-6	NA	CAWSTYGGADNSPLHF
TRBV4-1	TRBJ1-1	NA	CASSQLDSEAFF
TRBV19	TRBJ1-4	TRBD1	CASSAAQTGGTNEKLFF
TRBV6-4	TRBJ2-2	NA	CASSRDTMNTGELFF
TRBV5-6	TRBJ1-2	NA	CASSLTGADYGYTF
TRBV6-5	TRBJ1-3	NA	CASSTGNTIYF
TRBV6-5	TRBJ2-3	NA	CASSYSRGTSTDTQYF
TRBV13	TRBJ2-7	NA	CASSLSRAHEQYF
TRBV5-1	TRBJ2-7	NA	CASSGQSVQEQYF
TRBV7-2	TRBJ2-7	NA	CASSLLDEQYF
TRBV10-1	TRBJ2-5	NA	CASSFGRDQETQYF
TRBV5-5	TRBJ1-1	NA	CASSFTRGRANTEAFF